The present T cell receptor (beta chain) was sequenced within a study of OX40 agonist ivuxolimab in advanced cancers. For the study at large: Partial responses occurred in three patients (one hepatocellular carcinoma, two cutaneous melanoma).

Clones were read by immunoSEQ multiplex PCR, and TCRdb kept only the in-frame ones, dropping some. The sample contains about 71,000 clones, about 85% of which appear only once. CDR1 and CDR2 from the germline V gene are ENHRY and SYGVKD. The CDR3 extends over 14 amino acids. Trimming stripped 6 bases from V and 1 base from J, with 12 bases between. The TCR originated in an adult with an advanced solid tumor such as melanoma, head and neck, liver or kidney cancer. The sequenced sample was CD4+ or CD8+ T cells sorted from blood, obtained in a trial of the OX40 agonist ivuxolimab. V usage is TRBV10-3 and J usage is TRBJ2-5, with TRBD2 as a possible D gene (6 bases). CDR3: CAIRGGGFQETQYF. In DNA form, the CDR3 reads TGTGCCATCAGGGGAGGTGGGTTCCAAGAGACCCAGTACTTC.